The 2 T cell receptor beta chains listed next were all sequenced from one sample in a study of cytomegalovirus exposure and HLA in healthy donors. The PCR ran on 60 Vbeta and 13 Jbeta primers. Clones were read by immunoSEQ multiplex PCR, and TCRdb kept only the in-frame ones, dropping some. The data show roughly 240,000 clones, around 83% seen once. Sequencing was performed on PBMCs. These receptors were obtained from a girl aged 2 to 9 in good health and CMV-seronegative.

This clone was detected only a few times. V usage is TRBV6-5 and J usage is TRBJ1-1; the D gene is possibly TRBD1 (6 bases). V lost 4 bases and J 1 base, leaving 10 bases between the germline ends. CDR3 length: 14 residues. CDR1 and CDR2 from the germline V gene are MNHEY and SVGAGI. The CDR3, as DNA: TGTGCCAGCAGTTTGGACAGTCGGAACACTGAAGCTTTCTTT. It encodes CASSLDSRNTEAFF.

The rearrangement joins TRBV5-1 to TRBJ2-7; a possible D gene is TRBD1 (5 bases). This CDR3 contains 13 residues. V was clipped by 3 bases and J by 1 base, with 8 bases between them. Germline lookup yields CDR1 SGHRS and CDR2 YFSETQ. The CDR3 here is CASSSRESYEQYF. In DNA, the CDR3 is TGCGCCAGCAGCTCCAGGGAATCCTACGAGCAGTACTTC.